This T cell receptor beta chain was captured by sequencing in a study of blood T cell repertoires in COVID-19. Overall study context: The samples span acute and convalescent COVID-19 from the United States, Italy and Spain.

Profiling relied on immunoSEQ multiplex PCR, and the TCRdb table lists in-frame clones only, not all of them. The sample holds more than 85,000 clones; 65% to 90% are singletons and the top ten take less than 8%. Germline V lookup: CDR1 KGHSH, CDR2 LQKENI. The V and J ends lost 2 bases and 7 bases respectively, with 11 bases between them. The CDR3 loop spans 14 amino acids. This sequence was found in a woman over 75 with active or convalescent COVID-19. Sequencing was done on a sample of peripheral blood. The V and J genes are TRBV18 and TRBJ2-2; perhaps TRBD2 as D (5 bases). CDR3 loop: CASSPVEGFGELFF. The CDR3 bases are TGTGCCAGCTCACCAGTAGAGGGCTTCGGGGAGCTGTTTTTT.